The T cell receptor (beta chain) described here comes from a study of monozygotic twins with inflammatory bowel disease. Worth noting for this clonotype: Antigen unknown.

A total RNA quantity of approximately 3,600 ng went into each TCR library. TCRdb processed the 5' RACE reads again and assigns one entry to each CDR3 protein, with no DNA. The repertoire table contains about 160,000 distinct CDR3 sequences. The germline gives CDR1 MDHEN, CDR2 SYDVKM. The CDR3 length is 14 residues. The study's findings and limits: Compared with healthy co-twins, IBD patients showed reduced TCRbeta repertoire diversity by inverse Simpson.

The sequence derives from a human donor with ulcerative colitis or Crohn's disease, or a healthy co-twin of an affected twin (not recorded which). The V call is TRBV28, the J call TRBJ1-5; the D call from TCRdb, TRBD1, cannot be confirmed without DNA. Sample: blood. The CDR3: CASSRTGLNQPQHF.